These 22 T cell receptor beta chains were sequenced from one sample in a study of cytomegalovirus exposure and HLA in healthy donors. In the PCR, 60 Vbeta and 13 Jbeta primers were used. Using immunoSEQ multiplex PCR, the repertoire was profiled, and TCRdb retains in-frame clones only, with some absent. The sample lists 50,000 to 70,000 clones; about three quarters were seen once. Sequences were obtained from PBMCs. Every receptor here comes from a female donor in good health and CMV-seronegative.

This chain links TRBV9 with TRBJ2-5, with D hard to call. CDR1 and CDR2 (germline): SGDLS, YYNGEE. The CDR3 runs to 13 residues. Trimming shortened V by 0 bases and J by 3 bases, and 6 bases separated the two germline ends. The CDR3 here is CASSVGAEETQYF. CDR3 DNA: TGTGCCAGCAGCGTAGGGGCTGAAGAGACCCAGTACTTC.

V is TRBV28 and J is TRBJ1-2; no definite D call. The CDR3 consists of 14 residues. Trimming removed 6 bases from V and 0 bases from J, with 11 bases in between. Germline loops: CDR1 MDHEN, CDR2 SYDVKM. The CDR3 bases are TGTGCCAGCAGGGCAGTCGTTACTAACTATGGCTACACCTTC. It is translated as CASRAVVTNYGYTF.

This clone was picked up a small number of times. The rearrangement links TRBV2 to TRBJ2-7; 9 bases align to TRBD2. Germline V CDR1 and CDR2: SNHLY, FYNNEI. The CDR3 extends over 14 amino acids. Trimming at V came to 3 bases and at J to 5 bases, leaving 5 bases not matched to a gene. The DNA for the CDR3 is TGTGCCAGCAGTGAGTGGGCGGGGGGGAACGAGCAGTACTTC. Protein product: CASSEWAGGNEQYF.

This chain joins TRBV5-1 and TRBJ2-3, with 13 bases fitting TRBD2. This CDR3 comprises 17 residues. CDR1 and CDR2 from the germline V gene are SGHRS and YFSETQ. The ends lost 3 bases at V and 9 bases at J; junction bases unmatched: 13. The CDR3 here is CASSSGRTSGRGETQYF. For the CDR3, the DNA is TGCGCCAGCAGCTCCGGGCGGACTAGCGGGAGAGGGGAGACGCAGTATTTT. The full variable domain, with the rest looked up from reference TRBV5-1 and TRBJ2-3, is KAGVTQTPRYLIKTRGQQVTLSCSPISGHRSVSWYQQTPGQGLQFLFEYFSETQRNKGNFPGRFSGRQFSNSRSEMNVSTLELGDSALYLCASSSGRTSGRGETQYFGPGTRLTVL.

The rearrangement links TRBV28 to TRBJ2-7; 12 positions match TRBD1. V was pared by 4 bases and J by 3 bases, with 13 bases of the junction left unmatched. Germline CDR1 reads MDHEN; CDR2 reads SYDVKM. The length of the CDR3 is 18 residues. This CDR3 reads CASSSPSLGTGGIYEQYF. In nucleotides, the CDR3 is TGTGCCAGCAGTTCGCCATCCCTCGGGACAGGGGGCATCTACGAGCAGTACTTC.

In this sample, this clone turned up a few times. The genes are TRBV7-2 and TRBJ2-7; 8 bases map to TRBD1. J was trimmed by 0 bases and V by 5 bases; bases with no gene match: 3. This CDR3 is 14 amino acids long. CDR1 is SGHTA, CDR2 FQGNSA, per germline. CDR3 in amino acids: CASSPTGASYEQYF. CDR3 bases: TGTGCCAGCAGCCCGACAGGGGCCTCCTACGAGCAGTACTTC.

The rearrangement uses TRBV6-5 and TRBJ2-6; perhaps TRBD2 as D (6 bases). With 7 bases removed from V and 2 bases from J, the gap between germline ends came to 12 bases. Per germline, CDR1 MNHEY and CDR2 SVGAGI. The CDR3 sequence is 15 residues long. Written as DNA, the CDR3 is TGTGCCAGCAAGGAGGGTAGGGCTGGGGCCAACGTCCTGACTTTC. Translated: CASKEGRAGANVLTF.

This chain uses TRBV7-6 with TRBJ2-1, with a tentative D call TRBD2 (6 bases). The V end lost 5 bases, the J end lost 4 bases, and 21 bases lay between the germline ends. The germline gives CDR1 SGHVS, CDR2 FNYEAQ. The CDR3 totals 17 residues. The CDR3 reads CASSHDLGKRVYNEQFF. Written as DNA, the CDR3 is TGTGCCAGCAGCCACGATCTCGGCAAGCGGGTTTACAATGAGCAGTTCTTC.

This clone came up a few times. The rearrangement uses TRBV15 and TRBJ1-1; D not certain. With 0 bases removed from V and 2 bases from J, the gap between germline ends came to 7 bases. Per the germline V gene, CDR1 is LNHNV and CDR2 is YYDKDF (reference sequence). CDR3 size: 14 residues. The CDR3 region is CATSRDGRNTEAFF. The CDR3 coding sequence is TGTGCCACCAGCAGAGATGGCCGCAACACTGAAGCTTTCTTT.

The rearrangement uses TRBV4-2 and TRBJ1-2; weak D call: TRBD1 (6 bases). The germline CDR1 and CDR2 sequences are LGHNA and YNFKEQ. V lost 0 bases and J 3 bases, leaving 17 bases between the germline ends. This CDR3 is 17 amino acids long. The CDR3 nucleotides are TGTGCCAGCAGCCAAGATGGCCAGGGGCGTTCCTACTATGGCTACACCTTC. It codes for CASSQDGQGRSYYGYTF.

Remarks on this clone: A read error may account for a junction end that differs from germline. The CDR3 nucleotides are TGTGCCAGCAGTGACTCCCCTTATGGCTACACCTTC. It translates to CASSDSPYGYTF. The J gene is TRBJ1-2, the V gene TRBV6-5; no definite D call. CDR3 length equals 12 residues. The V gene's germline CDR1 is MNHEY and CDR2 SVGAGI.

V gene TRBV28 combines with J gene TRBJ1-2; D gene unclear. The CDR3 covers 12 residues. V lost 8 bases and J lost 5, with 12 bases in between. Germline V gene sequence: CDR1 MDHEN, CDR2 SYDVKM. CDR3 sequence reads: CASSRHLYGYTF. The CDR3 coding sequence is TGTGCCAGCTCGAGGCACCTTTATGGCTACACCTTC.

This chain joins TRBV25-1 and TRBJ2-5, with D perhaps matching TRBD1 (6 bases). Trimming stripped 3 bases from V and 2 bases from J, with 7 bases between. The germline V gene encodes CDR1 MGHDK and CDR2 SYGVNS. The CDR3 length is 13 residues. The CDR3 sequence is CASSDRGQETQYF. The CDR3 nucleotides are TGTGCCAGCAGTGACAGGGGTCAAGAGACCCAGTACTTC. Full variable domain (remainder filled in from reference TRBV25-1 and TRBJ2-5): EADIYQTPRYLVIGTGKKITLECSQTMGHDKMYWYQQDPGMELHLIHYSYGVNSTEKGDLSSESTVSRIRTEHFPLTLESARPSHTSQYLCASSDRGQETQYFGPGTRLLVL.

The chain recombines TRBV19 with TRBJ1-5; D ambiguous. The ends were cut back, 7 bases at V and 7 bases at J, with 17 bases in the middle. The CDR3 consists of 14 residues. Germline V gives CDR1 LNHDA, CDR2 SQIVND (reference sequence). The chain's CDR3 is CASNLGARAQPQHF. The DNA for the CDR3 is TGTGCCAGTAACTTAGGAGCTCGTGCCCAGCCCCAGCATTTT.

The chain links TRBV6-1 to TRBJ1-6, with 9 nucleotides matching TRBD1. This CDR3 region has 15 residues. Germline loops: CDR1 MNHNS, CDR2 SASEGT. The V gene end was trimmed by 5 bases and the J gene end by 7 bases; junction bases not matched to a gene: 6. CDR3: CASSRGQGGNSPLHF. In nucleotides, the CDR3 is TGTGCCAGCAGTAGGGGACAGGGAGGAAATTCACCCCTCCACTTT.

The chain is built from TRBV28 and TRBJ2-7; D may be TRBD1 (6 bases). Germline CDR1 reads MDHEN; CDR2 reads SYDVKM. Trimming pared 7 bases from V and 0 bases from J, leaving 16 bases between. This CDR3 comprises 15 residues. CDR3 nucleotide sequence: TGTGCCAGCACCTTCCCGAGGGGGAGCTCCTACGAGCAGTACTTC. It translates to CASTFPRGSSYEQYF.

J is TRBJ2-2 and V is TRBV19, with 7 bases lining up with TRBD2. From germline, CDR1 is LNHDA and CDR2 SQIVND (reference sequence). V lost 5 bases and J lost 0; bases outside the gene matches: 9. This CDR3 contains 17 residues. The CDR3 reads CASSVVLANPNTGELFF. The CDR3, as DNA: TGTGCCAGTAGTGTGGTACTAGCGAACCCGAACACCGGGGAGCTGTTTTTT. The variable domain in full, completed from reference TRBV19 and TRBJ2-2, reads DGGITQSPKYLFRKEGQNVTLSCEQNLNHDAMYWYRQDPGQGLRLIYYSQIVNDFQKGDIAEGYSVSREKKESFPLTVTSAQKNPTAFYLCASSVVLANPNTGELFFGEGSRLTVL.

V is TRBV4-2 and J is TRBJ2-7; 7 bases line up with TRBD1. V trimming: 3 bases; J trimming: 3 bases; junction bases outside the gene matches: 8. The CDR3 is 15 residues long. CDR1 and CDR2 (germline): LGHNA, YNFKEQ. The CDR3 region has the DNA TGTGCCAGCAGCCAGATGAGGACAGGCGACTACGAGCAGTACTTC. This translates into CASSQMRTGDYEQYF.

This sequence joins TRBV6-1 and TRBJ2-7, with 7 bases identical to TRBD1. V trimming: 8 bases; J trimming: 3 bases; junction bases outside the gene matches: 7. This CDR3 has 13 residues. The V gene's germline CDR1 is MNHNS and CDR2 SASEGT. This CDR3 reads CASHPGQSYEQYF. The CDR3 DNA is TGTGCCAGCCATCCGGGACAGAGCTACGAGCAGTACTTC.

This clone has a handful of counts. Other DNA sequences from this sample encode an identical CDR3 as well. This chain joins TRBV6-6 and TRBJ1-2, with 10 bases lining up with TRBD1. CDR1 is MNHNY and CDR2 is SVGAGI in the germline V gene (reference sequence). J lost 7 bases, V lost 8 bases, and 10 bases had no gene match. The CDR3 runs to 14 residues. This chain's CDR3 is CASVPGQGISGYTF. As DNA, the CDR3 is TGTGCCAGCGTTCCGGGACAGGGGATTTCTGGCTACACCTTC.

The chain uses TRBV7-8 and TRBJ1-5; a possible D gene is TRBD1 (6 bases). Germline CDR1 SGHVS, CDR2 FQNEAQ. The CDR3 covers 15 residues. V lost 5 bases, J lost 3 bases, and 14 bases lay in between. The CDR3 sequence: CASSPRGEHNQPQHF. The DNA of the CDR3 is TGTGCCAGCAGCCCCAGGGGAGAGCACAATCAGCCCCAGCATTTT. The complete variable domain, with remaining parts taken from reference TRBV7-8 and TRBJ1-5, reads GAGVSQSPRYKVAKRGQDVALRCDPISGHVSLFWYQQALGQGPEFLTYFQNEAQLDKSGLPSDRFFAERPEGSVSTLKIQRTQQEDSAVYLCASSPRGEHNQPQHFGDGTRLSIL.

The J gene is TRBJ1-2, the V gene TRBV18, with 9 bases lining up with TRBD1. CDR1 and CDR2 (germline): KGHSH, LQKENI. V shed 4 bases, J shed 7 bases, and the junction held 4 bases outside the gene matches. The CDR3 extends over 13 amino acids. The CDR3 DNA follows: TGTGCCAGCTCACGACAGGGACAGGGTGGCTACACCTTC. Translated: CASSRQGQGGYTF.